This is a list of T cell receptor beta chains from one sample in a study of T cells in Graves' hyperthyroidism and ophthalmopathy. Each CDR3 protein is one row after TCRdb ran MiXCR on the multiplex PCR reads. The data contain 610,000 or so distinct CDR3 sequences, more than 45% of them singletons. The material sequenced was peripheral blood or thyroid tissue (not recorded which). Receptor source: a woman in her late teens or twenties with Graves' hyperthyroidism. Each CDR3 is given with its conserved first and last residue. A row's size may be missing; if present it is once, few, many or a size class.

j_gene: TRBJ1-2; v_gene: TRBV7-8; abundance: .; CDR3aa: CASTLRGEDYGYTF
j_gene: TRBJ2-5; v_gene: TRBV15; abundance: .; CDR3aa: CATSRLAGARETQYF
j_gene: TRBJ2-7; v_gene: TRBV29-1; abundance: .; CDR3aa: CSVETAGYEQYF
j_gene: TRBJ2-7; v_gene: TRBV7-7; abundance: .; CDR3aa: CASSSETGMYEQYF
j_gene: TRBJ2-5; v_gene: TRBV6-1; abundance: many; CDR3aa: CASSAGSQETQYF
j_gene: TRBJ2-7; v_gene: TRBV7-2; abundance: .; CDR3aa: CASSLAPFGTSGREYEQYF
j_gene: TRBJ1-6; v_gene: TRBV12-5; abundance: once; CDR3aa: CASGLARGHNYNSPLHF
j_gene: TRBJ1-1; v_gene: TRBV9; abundance: .; CDR3aa: CASTDIGGGNTEAFF
j_gene: TRBJ1-1; v_gene: TRBV15; abundance: once; CDR3aa: CATSRARRTEAFF
j_gene: TRBJ1-2; v_gene: TRBV9; abundance: .; CDR3aa: CASSEDVGENGYTF
j_gene: TRBJ1-3; v_gene: TRBV7-9; abundance: many; CDR3aa: CASSVEGVGAGNTIYF
j_gene: TRBJ2-7; v_gene: TRBV15; abundance: .; CDR3aa: CATSSSRHAYEQYF
j_gene: TRBJ2-7; v_gene: TRBV3-1; abundance: many; CDR3aa: CASSLTDLAYEQYF
j_gene: TRBJ1-1; v_gene: TRBV7-2; abundance: .; CDR3aa: CASSLGSRDTEAFF
j_gene: TRBJ2-5; v_gene: TRBV7-9; abundance: .; CDR3aa: CASSLLHRDQETQYF
j_gene: TRBJ2-5; v_gene: TRBV24-1; abundance: .; CDR3aa: CATSDSGEWSQYF
j_gene: TRBJ2-2; v_gene: TRBV10-3; abundance: .; CDR3aa: CAITAEQNTGALFF
j_gene: TRBJ1-6; v_gene: TRBV5-8; abundance: many; CDR3aa: CASSPADGESSPLHF
j_gene: TRBJ1-6; v_gene: TRBV2; abundance: .; CDR3aa: CASSVPSGNSPLHF
j_gene: TRBJ1-3; v_gene: TRBV20-1; abundance: .; CDR3aa: CSAGGQGNYGYTIYF
j_gene: TRBJ2-7; v_gene: TRBV12-5; abundance: .; CDR3aa: CASGLTSYEQYF
j_gene: TRBJ2-1; v_gene: TRBV24-1; abundance: .; CDR3aa: CAAARPNYNEQFF
j_gene: TRBJ2-7; v_gene: TRBV7-9; abundance: many; CDR3aa: CASSPGNYEQYF